These T cell receptor beta chains were read from a single sample in a study of molecular identifiers for immune sequencing clone quantification. TCRdb used MiXCR to reprocess the PCR reads, holding one entry per CDR3 protein. The sample comprises approximately 20,000 distinct CDR3 sequences, 20% to 25% of which are singletons, and 5.5% to 7% rests with the top ten. Sequencing was done on a sample of naive CD8+ T cells from blood, with Jurkat cell RNA spiked in. Source of these receptors: a human donor in good health. Some libraries in this study had Jurkat cell RNA spiked in. Each CDR3 is given with its conserved first and last residue. The D gene is left open where the match is weak. Clone size, where shown, is once, few, many, or a class for clones that have expanded.

j_call d_call v_call clone_size cdr3_nt cdr3_aa
TRBJ2-1 TRBD2 TRBV4-1 many TGCGCCAGCAAAAACTTCGGGACTAGCGGGAGATATGAGCAGTTCTTC CASKNFGTSGRYEQFF
TRBJ2-7 . TRBV6-1 many TGTGCCAGCAGTGAAGAGGCAGACGAGCAGTACTTC CASSEEADEQYF
TRBJ2-7 . TRBV3-1 . TGTGCCAGCAGCCAAGAGGCGGTCAGCACCTACGAGCAGTACTTC CASSQEAVSTYEQYF
TRBJ2-7 . TRBV18 many TGTGCCAGCTCATTACCCGAAACAGGGATCCTCGAGCAGTACTTC CASSLPETGILEQYF
TRBJ2-7 TRBD2 TRBV9 many TGTGCCAGCAACGCGGGAGGGGCCTCCTACGAGCAGTACTTC CASNAGGASYEQYF
TRBJ2-1 TRBD2 TRBV5-1 many TGCGCCAGCAGCTTGGCTCAGGGACTAGGGACTAGCGGATACAATGAGCAGTTCTTC CASSLAQGLGTSGYNEQFF
TRBJ2-2 TRBD2 TRBV4-1 many TGCGCCAGCAGTACTAGCGGGACCACCGGGGAGCTGTTTTTT CASSTSGTTGELFF
TRBJ2-5 TRBD2 TRBV4-3 medium-sized TGCGCCAGCAGCCAAGAACTAGCGGGAGGCCACCGGGAGACCCAGTACTTC CASSQELAGGHRETQYF
TRBJ2-1 TRBD2 TRBV9 many TGTGCCAGCAGCCCGCCTTCTAGCGGGAGGTTAGGTGAGCAGTTCTTC CASSPPSSGRLGEQFF
TRBJ2-7 TRBD2 TRBV20-1 medium-sized TGCAGTGCTAGAGATCTAGCGGGAGGGTCCTACGAGCAGTACTTC CSARDLAGGSYEQYF
TRBJ1-5 . TRBV4-1 many TGCGCCAGCAGTCAACGGGTCCTTAATCAGCCCCAGCATTTT CASSQRVLNQPQHF
TRBJ2-7 TRBD1 TRBV29-1 many TGCAGCGTTTGCACACAGGGGGCCTACGAGCAGTACTTC CSVCTQGAYEQYF
TRBJ2-2 . TRBV10-3 few TGTGCCATCAGTGAGACTACGGGACCCCGGACCGGGGAGCTGTTTTTT CAISETTGPRTGELFF
TRBJ2-1 TRBD2 TRBV19 few TGTGCCAGTAGTATACCGGGGACTAACAATGAGCAGTTCTTC CASSIPGTNNEQFF
TRBJ2-1 . TRBV29-1 few TGCAGCGTTGTTTTATACAATGAGCAGTTCTTC CSVVLYNEQFF
TRBJ2-7 . TRBV4-3 medium-sized TGCGCCAGCAGCCAAGCCGGTCCACCTAGCTCCTACGAGCAGTACTTC CASSQAGPPSSYEQYF
TRBJ2-1 . TRBV11-2 many TGTGCCAGCAGTCCCTTCGGTCGGAGCTCCTACAATGAGCAGTTCTTC CASSPFGRSSYNEQFF
TRBJ2-1 TRBD2 TRBV20-1 medium-sized TGCAGTGCTAGAGTCCTAGCGGGAGAATCCTACAATGAGCAGTTCTTC CSARVLAGESYNEQFF
TRBJ2-1 TRBD1 TRBV29-1 . TGCAGCGTTACCGGGACAGTCTCCTACAATGAGCAGTTCTTC CSVTGTVSYNEQFF
TRBJ2-3 TRBD2 TRBV7-8 few TGTGCCAGCAGCCAGACTAGCTTAGCGCAGTATTTT CASSQTSLAQYF
TRBJ2-3 . TRBV11-2 . TGTGCCAGCAGCTTGGGCCTCCACTGGGACCCCACAGATACGCAGTATTTT CASSLGLHWDPTDTQYF
TRBJ2-3 . TRBV4-2 many TGTGCCAGCGGGGGGCCAGATACGCAGTATTTT CASGGPDTQYF
TRBJ2-5 . TRBV7-9 medium-sized TGTGCCAGCAGCTTCCCGGGCCCCCAAGAGACCCAGTACTTC CASSFPGPQETQYF
TRBJ2-1 . TRBV27 . TGTGCCAGCAATCTAGCCCTGAGTTTTGGTGAGCAGTTCTTC CASNLALSFGEQFF
TRBJ1-5 TRBD1 TRBV19 many TGTGCCAGCGGACAGGGAGGCAATCAGCCCCAGCATTTT CASGQGGNQPQHF
TRBJ2-7 . TRBV6-2/TRBV6-3 . TGTGCCAGCAGGGATACCCACGAGCAGTACTTC CASRDTHEQYF
TRBJ1-2 TRBD1 TRBV5-5 medium-sized TGTGCCAGCAGCCCCGCTGGACAGGGTTACTATGGCTACACCTTC CASSPAGQGYYGYTF
TRBJ2-7 . TRBV10-3 . TGTGCCATCAGTGACGGGGGAGCGACCTACGAGCAGTACTTC CAISDGGATYEQYF
TRBJ2-2 TRBD2 TRBV4-3 . TGCGCCAGCAGCCAAGATTTGTGGACTAGCGTGGGCACCGGGGAGCTGTTTTTT CASSQDLWTSVGTGELFF
TRBJ2-7 . TRBV5-6 few TGTGCCAGCAGCTTTAGCGTGAGGCCCTACGAGCAGTACTTC CASSFSVRPYEQYF
TRBJ2-7 . TRBV19 many TGTGCCAGTAGTATAGGTGAGGGAAGCTACGAGCAGTACTTC CASSIGEGSYEQYF
TRBJ2-7 . TRBV12-3/TRBV12-4 medium-sized TGTGCCAGCAGTCTCACTCCGTACGAGCAGTACTTC CASSLTPYEQYF
TRBJ1-2 TRBD1 TRBV12-3/TRBV12-4 few TGTGCCAGCAGCGGGACAGTCCTTAACTATGGCTACACCTTC CASSGTVLNYGYTF
TRBJ1-1 TRBD1 TRBV12-3/TRBV12-4 many TGTGCCAGCAGGACAGGGGCGACTGAAGCTTTCTTT CASRTGATEAFF
TRBJ2-2 . TRBV4-2 many TGTGCCAGCAGCCAAGAGGGGGCCCCGGGCACCGGGGAGCTGTTTTTT CASSQEGAPGTGELFF
TRBJ2-1 TRBD2 TRBV15 many TGTGCCACCAGCACGGGACTACCTATCTACAATGAGCAGTTCTTC CATSTGLPIYNEQFF
TRBJ2-1 TRBD2 TRBV12-5 . TGTGCTAGTGGTTTGGTCAATAGCGGGAGGGGTTCCTACAATGAGCAGTTCTTC CASGLVNSGRGSYNEQFF
TRBJ2-7 . TRBV7-9 . TGTGCCAGCAGCTTAGGGCGAACCTACGAGCAGTACTTC CASSLGRTYEQYF
TRBJ1-4 . TRBV2 few TGTGCCAGCGAGGACAGCTTCAATGAAAAACTGTTTTTT CASEDSFNEKLFF